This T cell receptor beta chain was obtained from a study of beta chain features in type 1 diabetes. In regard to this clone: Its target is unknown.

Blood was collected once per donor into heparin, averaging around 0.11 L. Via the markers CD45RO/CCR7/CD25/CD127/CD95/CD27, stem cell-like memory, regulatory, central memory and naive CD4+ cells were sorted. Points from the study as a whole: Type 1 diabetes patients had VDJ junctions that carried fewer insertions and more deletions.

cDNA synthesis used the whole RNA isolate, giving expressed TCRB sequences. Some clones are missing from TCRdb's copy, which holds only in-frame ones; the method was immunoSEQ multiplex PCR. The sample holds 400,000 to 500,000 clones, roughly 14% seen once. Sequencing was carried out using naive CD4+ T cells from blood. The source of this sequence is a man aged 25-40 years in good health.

The CDR3 loop reads CASSATGTSGRSEQYV. Here the CDR3 DNA reads TGTGCCAGCAGTGCCACCGGGACTAGCGGGAGGTCCGAGCAGTACGTC. The J gene is TRBJ2-7, the V gene TRBV6-6; TRBD2 aligns across 15 bases. This CDR3 has 16 residues. The V segment lost 5 bases and the J segment 6 bases; nucleotides outside the gene matches: 8. Germline lookup yields CDR1 MNHNY and CDR2 SVGAGI (reference sequence).